The next 20 T cell receptor beta chains were all read from a single sample in a study of blood T cell repertoires in COVID-19. Assay: immunoSEQ multiplex PCR; the TCRdb copy retains only in-frame clones and omits some. The sample contains about 210,000 clones, around 88% of which appear only once. Sequenced input: peripheral blood. These receptors were collected from a man aged 18 to 35 with active or convalescent COVID-19.

This clone was seen only a few times. V is TRBV5-1 and J is TRBJ1-1; D is perhaps TRBD1 (6 bases). V lost 4 bases, J lost 7 bases, and 14 bases lay in between. The CDR3 spans 13 residues. Germline V gene data show CDR1 as SGHRS and CDR2 as YFSETQ. The CDR3 DNA reads as TGCGCCAGCAGCCCGCGGGCAGGGGATGAAGCTTTCTTT. As protein: CASSPRAGDEAFF.

This clone was seen a handful of times. The CDR3, as DNA: TGCGCCAGCAGCTTGGCCGGGGAGAGGAATTCACCCCTCCACTTT. This gives the protein CASSLAGERNSPLHF. The chain is built from TRBV5-1 and TRBJ1-6, with D unresolved. The V gene lost 0 bases and the J gene lost 7 bases, with 11 bases spanning the gap. This CDR3 has 15 amino acids. Germline values: CDR1 SGHRS, CDR2 YFSETQ.

The chain joins TRBV19 to TRBJ1-1; the D gene is possibly TRBD1 (5 bases). Trimming stripped 3 bases from V and 0 bases from J, with 14 bases between. CDR3 length equals 16 residues. Germline-derived CDR1 and CDR2 are LNHDA and SQIVND (reference sequence). The CDR3 region has the DNA TGTGCCAGTAGTATTACTCTGGGGGGGATGAACACTGAAGCTTTCTTT. This encodes CASSITLGGMNTEAFF.

This sequence joins TRBV7-9 and TRBJ2-7; TRBD2 matches 7 bases. The CDR3 is 16 residues long. Germline CDR1 and CDR2: SEHNR and FQNEAQ (reference sequence). Trimming cost V 5 bases and J 4 bases; bases outside gene matches: 14. The CDR3 here is CASSNTGRGVVYEQYF. The CDR3 DNA is TGTGCCAGCAGCAACACTGGGAGGGGAGTAGTATACGAGCAGTACTTC.

The V gene is TRBV4-2, the J gene TRBJ1-5; TRBD1 might be the D (5 bases). Deletions cut 0 bases from V and 4 bases from J, with 13 bases between. Germline values: CDR1 LGHNA, CDR2 YNFKEQ. The CDR3 loop spans 16 amino acids. The CDR3 loop is CASSQDPRGLNQPQHF. CDR3 sequence (DNA): TGTGCCAGCAGCCAAGACCCCCGGGGACTAAATCAGCCCCAGCATTTT.

This clone occurred a few times. This chain uses TRBV9 with TRBJ1-1, with a possible D match to TRBD1 (5 bases). Germline assignment: CDR1 SGDLS and CDR2 YYNGEE. V dropped 0 bases and J dropped 1 base, with 7 bases sitting between them. CDR3 size: 14 residues. CDR3 amino acids: CASSVEDTNTEAFF. CDR3 DNA: TGTGCCAGCAGCGTAGAGGACACGAACACTGAAGCTTTCTTT. Based on the CDR3 plus reference TRBV9 and TRBJ1-1, the full variable domain is DSGVTQTPKHLITATGQRVTLRCSPRSGDLSVYWYQQSLDQGLQFLIQYYNGEERAKGNILERFSAQQFPDLHSELNLSSLELGDSALYFCASSVEDTNTEAFFGQGTRLTVV.

The V gene is TRBV5-6, the J gene TRBJ2-3; TRBD2 agrees at 9 bases. The junction had 5 bases not matched to a gene; V was cut back by 1 base and J by 2 bases. The CDR3 is made up of 16 amino acids. The germline gives CDR1 SGHDT, CDR2 YYEEEE. For the CDR3, the DNA is TGTGCCAGCAGCTTGCAACAGCGGGAGGACACAGATACGCAGTATTTT. Its protein product is CASSLQQREDTDTQYF.

The chain has TRBV5-3 and TRBJ2-1; no reliable D call. TRBV5-3 is labeled an ORF, and its function is uncertain. V shed 2 bases and J shed 4 bases, with 7 bases lying between them. The CDR3 loop spans 13 amino acids. The CDR3, as DNA: TGTGCCAGAAGCTTAGAGGTTTACAATGAGCAGTTCTTC. Translation gives CARSLEVYNEQFF.

The chain has TRBV2 and TRBJ2-2, with 7 bases fitting TRBD1. The CDR3 loop spans 19 amino acids. Germline trimming cut 6 bases from V and 4 bases from J; bases unmatched to any gene: 20. Per the germline V gene, CDR1 is SNHLY and CDR2 is FYNNEI. CDR3 loop: CASRSTQGSVGRGTGELFF. The CDR3 coding sequence is TGTGCCAGCAGGAGTACACAGGGGAGCGTTGGTCGTGGCACCGGGGAGCTGTTTTTT.

This clone has only a few counts. The chain carries TRBV11-2 and TRBJ2-7; 8 bases map to TRBD2. The CDR3 consists of 15 residues. The germline V gene has CDR1 SGHAT and CDR2 FQNNGV. V lost 3 bases to trimming and J lost 3 bases; unmatched junction nucleotides: 7. This CDR3 reads CASSFGASGFYEQYF. In DNA form, the CDR3 reads TGTGCCAGCAGCTTCGGGGCTAGCGGGTTCTACGAGCAGTACTTC.

The sample holds one count of this clone. V usage is TRBV28 and J usage is TRBJ2-1, with 11 bases that match TRBD2. The CDR3 runs to 14 residues. V trimming: 5 bases; J trimming: 10 bases; junction bases outside the gene matches: 7. The germline V gene has CDR1 MDHEN and CDR2 SYDVKM. In DNA, the CDR3 is TGTGCCAGCAGTAACGAGGTAGCGGGAGGGGAGCAGTTCTTC. It codes for CASSNEVAGGEQFF.

J is TRBJ2-3 and V is TRBV24-1; TRBD2 is a possible D gene (6 bases). V was trimmed by 3 bases and J by 8 bases, leaving 11 bases between them. Germline lookup yields CDR1 KGHDR and CDR2 SFDVKD. The CDR3 is made up of 13 amino acids. The CDR3 sequence is CATSDGGIGTQYF. The CDR3 DNA sequence: TGTGCCACCAGTGATGGGGGGATTGGTACGCAGTATTTT.

This clone appeared a single time. This CDR3 reads CASSDVISGGNTIYF. The CDR3 nucleotides read TGTGCCAGCAGTGATGTGATATCGGGGGGAAACACCATATATTTT. The gene calls are TRBV6-1 and TRBJ1-3; D unclear. The germline V and J ends were trimmed by 3 bases and 4 bases, with 13 bases remaining between them. The CDR3 totals 15 residues. The germline V gene has CDR1 MNHNS and CDR2 SASEGT.

The rearrangement uses TRBV6-5 and TRBJ1-2, with D tentatively TRBD1 (5 bases). Trimming left V 6 bases short and J 8 bases short, with 16 bases between. CDR1 and CDR2 from the germline V gene are MNHEY and SVGAGI. The CDR3 has 13 residues. The CDR3: CASRRSGGGGYTF. For the CDR3, the DNA is TGTGCCAGCAGAAGAAGCGGGGGGGGAGGCTACACCTTC.

The chain couples TRBV18 to TRBJ2-6; the D gene is possibly TRBD2 (5 bases). The germline V gene has CDR1 KGHSH and CDR2 LQKENI. V lost 3 bases and J lost 2, with 8 bases in between. The CDR3 has 15 amino acids. CDR3 sequence (DNA): TGTGCCAGCTCACCGGAGGCGGCTGGGGCCAACGTCCTGACTTTC. Protein product: CASSPEAAGANVLTF.

J is TRBJ2-1 and V is TRBV28; unclear D gene. CDR3 size: 14 residues. CDR1 MDHEN and CDR2 SYDVKM come from the germline V gene. V lost 0 bases to trimming and J lost 9 bases, with 12 bases between them. This CDR3 reads CASSLWHPSLEQFF. The CDR3 coding sequence is TGTGCCAGCAGTTTATGGCACCCATCACTTGAGCAGTTCTTC.

This chain uses TRBV27 with TRBJ1-1; D gene ambiguous. The CDR3 extends over 13 amino acids. Trimming shortened V by 0 bases and J by 7 bases, and 9 bases separated the two germline ends. Germline CDR1 is MNHEY and CDR2 is SMNVEV (reference sequence). CDR3 coding DNA: TGTGCCAGCAGTTTATCGGTCGAACTTGAAGCTTTCTTT. Its protein is CASSLSVELEAFF.

Only a few counts were recorded for this clone. V usage is TRBV11-2 and J usage is TRBJ1-5, with D possibly TRBD1 on 5 matching bases. CDR1 and CDR2 from the germline V gene are SGHAT and FQNNGV. Trimming left V 0 bases short and J 2 bases short, with 8 bases between. The CDR3 contains 15 residues. The CDR3 protein is CASSLDAGRNQPQHF. Written as DNA, the CDR3 is TGTGCCAGCAGCTTAGATGCAGGGCGCAATCAGCCCCAGCATTTT.

V and J are TRBV11-2 and TRBJ2-7; 9 nucleotides align to TRBD2. Germline V CDR1 and CDR2: SGHAT, FQNNGV. The CDR3 covers 14 residues. V lost 7 bases and J lost 3; bases outside the gene matches: 7. The CDR3 coding sequence is TGTGCCAGCACCCACCGACTAGCGGACTACGAGCAGTACTTC. Translation gives CASTHRLADYEQYF.

The chain recombines TRBV19 with TRBJ2-7; a possible D gene is TRBD2 (6 bases). The V gene's germline CDR1 is LNHDA and CDR2 SQIVND (reference sequence). The germline V and J ends were trimmed by 4 bases and 0 bases, with 13 bases remaining between them. The CDR3 consists of 15 residues. This chain's CDR3 is CASSTSSVSSYEQYF. DNA for the CDR3: TGTGCCAGTAGTACCTCTAGCGTCAGCTCCTACGAGCAGTACTTC.